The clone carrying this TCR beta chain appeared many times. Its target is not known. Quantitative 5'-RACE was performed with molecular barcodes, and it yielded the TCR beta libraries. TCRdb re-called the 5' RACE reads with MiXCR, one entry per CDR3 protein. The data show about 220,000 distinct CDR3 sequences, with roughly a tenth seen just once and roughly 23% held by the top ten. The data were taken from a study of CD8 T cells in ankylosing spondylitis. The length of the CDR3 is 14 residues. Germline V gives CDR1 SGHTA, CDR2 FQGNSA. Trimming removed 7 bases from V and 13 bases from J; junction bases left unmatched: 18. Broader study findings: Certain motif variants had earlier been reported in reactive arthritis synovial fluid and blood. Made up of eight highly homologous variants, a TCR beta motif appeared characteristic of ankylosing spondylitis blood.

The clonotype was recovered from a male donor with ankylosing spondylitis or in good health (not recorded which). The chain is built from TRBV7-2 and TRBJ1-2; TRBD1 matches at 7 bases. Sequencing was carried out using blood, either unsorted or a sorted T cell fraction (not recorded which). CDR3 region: CASTPEVWDSTSTF. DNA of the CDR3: TGTGCCAGCACCCCCGAAGTTTGGGACAGTACTTCCACCTTC.